This TCR beta chain derives from a study of blood T cells in healthy people across ages (dated by TCRdb to about 2015). Regarding the complete study: Template switching captured roughly one uniquely barcoded TCR beta cDNA molecule per two T cells in model experiments. To avoid experimental bias, donors of different ages were spread randomly across the sequencing lanes. Using deep sequencing normalized with unique cDNA molecular identifiers, the study measured how TCR beta repertoire diversity changes with age. Four age groups were formed from the donors: young (average approximately 15 years), middle-aged (more than 35), aged (more than 55) and long-lived (around 80). The study analyzed two additional independent replicas of 1 million unique cDNA reads from the same blood draw for two donors, one aged 18 to 30 and one aged 80 or older.

This clonotype was found a few times. Its antigen specificity is not known. Base qualities are not at hand, and no much larger clone is one base apart. The investigation overall reported the following: Observed TCR beta diversity per million T cells fell roughly linearly with age, and a significant reduction was already apparent by age roughly 40. There was a strong correlation between observed TCR beta diversity and the percentage of naive T cells measured by flow cytometry. Conclusive comparison of naive and antigen-experienced compartments was prevented by the profiling of bulk unsorted PBMCs. Compared with the aged group, the long-lived group had more naive CD4+ T cells, fewer expanded clones and increased TCR diversity, a pattern suggesting age selection. Estimates of total diversity based on one million sequenced T cells were considered lower bounds and underestimates. Donor CMV infection status was unknown, potentially confounding age-related changes in expanded clonotypes.

The method behind the library was 5' RACE. Instrument on record: Illumina HiSeq 2500. A second about 7 to 11 cycle PCR used a sample-barcoded 5' primer and a J-beta primer mix. A template-switch 5' adaptor carrying 12 random nucleotides introduced a unique molecular identifier onto each TCR beta cDNA molecule. Each sample yielded at least 2.5 million CDR3-containing paired-end reads. First-strand cDNA was synthesized from all RNA with the Mint cDNA synthesis kit, primed by a TRBC-specific oligonucleotide. Following uracil-DNA glycosylase treatment, a first 18-cycle PCR with universal primers M1SS and BC2_uni_R was performed on all cDNA. Per the original workflow: For normalization, 1 million high-quality reads were randomly selected from each sample, with every read carrying a distinct molecular identifier. Instead of being binned into consensus sequences, reads with shared molecular identifiers were discarded. MiTCR, set to a Q25 quality threshold and the strictest error-elimination algorithm, was used for CDR3 identification, clonotype clustering and error correction. A nonparametric unseen species model with Euler transformation was used to estimate lower-bound total TCR beta diversity. TCRdb passed the public sequencing reads through fastp at Q25 and MiXCR, retaining productive beta sequences. Identical CDR3 proteins give one entry, which carries the most common genes and DNA. The V and J calls reflect TCRdb's pipeline rather than the authors' work. The sample table shows over a million distinct CDR3 sequences, and around 45% are seen once. The top ten hold about 19% of the sample.

Systemically healthy Caucasian individuals from Russia, 35 to 50 in total and aged roughly 6 to 100 years, were included as donors. Each donor gave roughly 9 milliliters of peripheral blood, drawn into EDTA-treated Vacutainer tubes. Ficoll-Paque density-gradient centrifugation was used to isolate PBMCs, with at least 7 million per sample. Trizol reagent was used to extract total RNA from PBMCs, with at least 6 micrograms per sample. The percentages of naive CD45RAhigh/CD27high T cells were determined by flow cytometry on a PBMC aliquot from every donor. What was sequenced was blood. The source is a woman in her fifties or sixties in good health.

The CDR3 region has the sequence CASRASNNNEQYF. The DNA sequence is given as TGTGCCAGCAGGGCGTCAAATAACAATGAGCAGTACTTC. The V and J segments used are TRBV6-6 and TRBJ2-7, with the D segment identity uncertain. V loses 6 bases of germline sequence and J loses 7 bases, and the interval between the two ends is 16 bases. The germline V gene (reference sequence) specifies MNHNY as CDR1 and SVGAGI as CDR2. The CDR3 holds 13 amino acids from the cysteine to the phenylalanine. Solely the CDR3 DNA is kept, with 39 bases framed from the first base.